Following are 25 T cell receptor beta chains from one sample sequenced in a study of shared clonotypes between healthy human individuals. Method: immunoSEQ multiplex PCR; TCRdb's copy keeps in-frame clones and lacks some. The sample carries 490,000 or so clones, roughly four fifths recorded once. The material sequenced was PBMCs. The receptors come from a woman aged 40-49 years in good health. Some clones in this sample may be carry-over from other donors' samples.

CDR3 coding DNA: TGTGCCAGCAGCTTTGACGCGGCCGGTAATTCACCCCTCCACTTT. As protein: CASSFDAAGNSPLHF. V usage is TRBV7-9 and J usage is TRBJ1-6; D ambiguous. V was trimmed by 3 bases and J by 6 bases, leaving 12 bases between them. This CDR3 has 15 residues. Germline lookup yields CDR1 SEHNR and CDR2 FQNEAQ (reference sequence).

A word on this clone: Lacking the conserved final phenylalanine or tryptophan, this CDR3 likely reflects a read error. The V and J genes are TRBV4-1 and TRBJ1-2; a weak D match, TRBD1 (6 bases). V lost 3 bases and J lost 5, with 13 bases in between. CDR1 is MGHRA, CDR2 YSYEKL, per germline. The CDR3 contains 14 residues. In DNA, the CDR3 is TGCGCCAGCAGCCAGATCAGGACAGCTTATGGCTACACCCTC. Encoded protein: CASSQIRTAYGYTL.

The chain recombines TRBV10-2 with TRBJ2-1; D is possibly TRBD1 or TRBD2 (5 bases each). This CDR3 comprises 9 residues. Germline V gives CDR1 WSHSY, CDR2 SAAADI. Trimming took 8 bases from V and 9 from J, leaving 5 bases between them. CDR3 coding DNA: TGCGCCAGCGGGGGTGAGCAGTTCTTC. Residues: CASGGEQFF.

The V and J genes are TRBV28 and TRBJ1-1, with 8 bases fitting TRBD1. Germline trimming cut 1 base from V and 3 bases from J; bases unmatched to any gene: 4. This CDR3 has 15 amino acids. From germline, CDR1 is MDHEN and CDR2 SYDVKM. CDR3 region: CASSLSGQGHTEAFF. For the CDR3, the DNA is TGTGCCAGCAGTTTATCAGGACAGGGACACACTGAAGCTTTCTTT.

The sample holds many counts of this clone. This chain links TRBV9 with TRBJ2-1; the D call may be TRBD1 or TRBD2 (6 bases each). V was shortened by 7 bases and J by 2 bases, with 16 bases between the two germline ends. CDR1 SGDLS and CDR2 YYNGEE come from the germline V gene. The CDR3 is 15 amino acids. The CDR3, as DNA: TGTGCCAGCTGCACGGGGGCCGGAACCTACAATGAGCAGTTCTTC. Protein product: CASCTGAGTYNEQFF.

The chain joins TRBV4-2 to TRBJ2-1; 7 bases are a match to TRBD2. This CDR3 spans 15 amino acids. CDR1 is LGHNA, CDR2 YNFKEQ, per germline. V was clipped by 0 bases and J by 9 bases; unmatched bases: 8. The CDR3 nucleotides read TGTGCCAGCAGCCAAGAGGGCGGGAGAGGTTTTGAGCAGTTCTTC. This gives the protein CASSQEGGRGFEQFF.

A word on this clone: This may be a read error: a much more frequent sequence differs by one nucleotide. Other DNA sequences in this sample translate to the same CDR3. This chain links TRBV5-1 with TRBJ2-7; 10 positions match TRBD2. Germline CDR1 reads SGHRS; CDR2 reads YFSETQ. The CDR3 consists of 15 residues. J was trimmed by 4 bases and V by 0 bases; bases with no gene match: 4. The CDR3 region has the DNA TGCGCCAGCAGCTTGGGGCTAGCGGGAGCTTACGAGCAGTACTTC. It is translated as CASSLGLAGAYEQYF.

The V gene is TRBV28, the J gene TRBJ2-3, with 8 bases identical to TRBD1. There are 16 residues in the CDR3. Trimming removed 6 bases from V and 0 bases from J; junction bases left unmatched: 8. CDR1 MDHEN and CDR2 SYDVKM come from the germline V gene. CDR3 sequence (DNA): TGTGCCAGCAGCCAGGGACAGGCAACTAGCACAGATACGCAGTATTTT. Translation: CASSQGQATSTDTQYF.

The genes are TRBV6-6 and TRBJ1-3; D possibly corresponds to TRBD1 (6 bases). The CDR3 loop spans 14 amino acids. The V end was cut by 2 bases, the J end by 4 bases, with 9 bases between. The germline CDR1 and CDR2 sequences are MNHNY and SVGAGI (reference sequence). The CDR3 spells CASSYPGTGNTIYF. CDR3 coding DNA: TGTGCCAGCAGTTACCCCGGGACAGGAAACACCATATATTTT.

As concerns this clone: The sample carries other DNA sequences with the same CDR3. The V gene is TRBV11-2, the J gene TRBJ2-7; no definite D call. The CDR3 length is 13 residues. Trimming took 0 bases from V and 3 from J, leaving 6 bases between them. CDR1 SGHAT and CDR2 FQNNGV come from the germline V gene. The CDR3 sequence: CASSLDRSYEQYF. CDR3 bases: TGTGCCAGCAGCTTAGACAGGAGCTACGAGCAGTACTTC.

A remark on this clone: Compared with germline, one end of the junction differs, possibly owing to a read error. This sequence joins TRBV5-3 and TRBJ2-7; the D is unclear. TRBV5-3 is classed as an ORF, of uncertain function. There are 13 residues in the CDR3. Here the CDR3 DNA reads TGTGCCAGCAGCTTATCCTGGGCACACGAGCAGTACTTC. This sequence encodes CASSLSWAHEQYF.

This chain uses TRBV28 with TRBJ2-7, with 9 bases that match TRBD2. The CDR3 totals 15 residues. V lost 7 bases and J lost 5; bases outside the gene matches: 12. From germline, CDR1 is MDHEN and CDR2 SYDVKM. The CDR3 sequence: CASTPGSGSQNEQYF. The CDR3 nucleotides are TGTGCCAGCACCCCAGGTAGCGGGAGTCAGAACGAGCAGTACTTC.

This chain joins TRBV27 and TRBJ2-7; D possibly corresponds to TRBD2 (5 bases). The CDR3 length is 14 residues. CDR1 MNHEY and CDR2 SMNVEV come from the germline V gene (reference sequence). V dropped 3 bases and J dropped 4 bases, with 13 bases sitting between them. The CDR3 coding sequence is TGTGCCAGCAGTTTCCGGGGAGAATATTACGAGCAGTACTTC. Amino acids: CASSFRGEYYEQYF.

The CDR3, as DNA: TGCAGCGTCCAACCCGGCGATTCCTCAGGGGAGCAGTACTTC. Its protein product is CSVQPGDSSGEQYF. This rearrangement joins TRBV29-1 to TRBJ2-7; tentative D call: TRBD1 (5 bases). V lost 6 bases and J lost 7, with 22 bases in between. CDR1 SQVTM and CDR2 ANQGSEA come from the germline V gene. This CDR3 has 14 amino acids.

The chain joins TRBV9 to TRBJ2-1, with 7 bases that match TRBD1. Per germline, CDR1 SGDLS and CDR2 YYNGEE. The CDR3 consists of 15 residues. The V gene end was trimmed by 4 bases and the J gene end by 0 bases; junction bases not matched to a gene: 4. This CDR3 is CASSKGQSSYNEQFF. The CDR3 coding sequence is TGTGCCAGCAGCAAGGGACAGAGCTCCTACAATGAGCAGTTCTTC. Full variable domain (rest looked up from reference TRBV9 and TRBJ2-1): DSGVTQTPKHLITATGQRVTLRCSPRSGDLSVYWYQQSLDQGLQFLIQYYNGEERAKGNILERFSAQQFPDLHSELNLSSLELGDSALYFCASSKGQSSYNEQFFGPGTRLTVL.

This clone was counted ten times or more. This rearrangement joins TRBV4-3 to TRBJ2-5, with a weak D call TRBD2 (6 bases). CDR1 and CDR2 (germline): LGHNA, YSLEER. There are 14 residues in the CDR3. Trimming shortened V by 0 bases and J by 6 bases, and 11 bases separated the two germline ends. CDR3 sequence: CASSQDGEVKTQYF. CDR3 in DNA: TGCGCCAGCAGCCAAGATGGGGAGGTAAAGACCCAGTACTTC.

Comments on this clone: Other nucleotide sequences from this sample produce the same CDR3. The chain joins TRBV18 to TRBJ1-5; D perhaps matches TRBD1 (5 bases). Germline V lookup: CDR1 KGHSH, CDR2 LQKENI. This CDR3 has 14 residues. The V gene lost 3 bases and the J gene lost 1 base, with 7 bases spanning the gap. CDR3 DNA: TGTGCCAGCTCACCCGACAGAAGCAATCAGCCCCAGCATTTT. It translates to CASSPDRSNQPQHF.

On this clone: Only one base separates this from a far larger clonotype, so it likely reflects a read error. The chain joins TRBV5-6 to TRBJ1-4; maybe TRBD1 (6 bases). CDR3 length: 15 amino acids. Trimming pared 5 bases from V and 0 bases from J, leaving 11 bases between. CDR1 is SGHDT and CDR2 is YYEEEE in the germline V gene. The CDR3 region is CASSCGTPTNEKLFF. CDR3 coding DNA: TGTGCCAGCAGTTGTGGGACACCAACTAATGAAAAACTGTTTTTT.

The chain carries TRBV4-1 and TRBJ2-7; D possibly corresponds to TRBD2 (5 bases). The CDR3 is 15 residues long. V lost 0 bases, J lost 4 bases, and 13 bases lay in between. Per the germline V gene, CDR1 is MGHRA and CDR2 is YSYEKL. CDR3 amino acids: CASSQESLGVYEQYF. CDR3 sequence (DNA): TGCGCCAGCAGCCAAGAGTCTCTCGGGGTATACGAGCAGTACTTC.

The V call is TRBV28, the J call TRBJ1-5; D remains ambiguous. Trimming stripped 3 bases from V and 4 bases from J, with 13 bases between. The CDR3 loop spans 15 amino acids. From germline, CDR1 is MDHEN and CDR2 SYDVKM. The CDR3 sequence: CASSLSSGLNQPQHF. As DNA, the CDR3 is TGTGCCAGCAGTTTGTCTTCGGGATTAAATCAGCCCCAGCATTTT.

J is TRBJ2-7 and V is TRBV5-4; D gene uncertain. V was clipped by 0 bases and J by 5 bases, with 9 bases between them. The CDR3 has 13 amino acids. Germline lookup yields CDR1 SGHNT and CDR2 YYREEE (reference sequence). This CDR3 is CASSLANTDEQYF. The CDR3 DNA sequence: TGTGCCAGCAGCTTGGCCAACACGGACGAGCAGTACTTC.

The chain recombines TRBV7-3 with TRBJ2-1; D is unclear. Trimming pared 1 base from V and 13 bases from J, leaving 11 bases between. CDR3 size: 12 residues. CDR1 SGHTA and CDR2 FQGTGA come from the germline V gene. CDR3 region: CASSLNGGSQFF. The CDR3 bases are TGTGCCAGCAGCTTAAACGGCGGTTCCCAGTTCTTC. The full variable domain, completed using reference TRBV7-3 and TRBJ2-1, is GAGVSQTPSNKVTEKGKYVELRCDPISGHTALYWYRQSLGQGPEFLIYFQGTGAADDSGLPNDRFFAVRPEGSVSTLKIQRTERGDSAVYLCASSLNGGSQFFGPGTRLTVL.

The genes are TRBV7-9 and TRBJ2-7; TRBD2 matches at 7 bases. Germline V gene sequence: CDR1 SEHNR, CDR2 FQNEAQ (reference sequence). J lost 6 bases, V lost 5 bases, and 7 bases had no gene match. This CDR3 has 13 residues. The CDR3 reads CASSELARGEQYF. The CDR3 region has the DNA TGTGCCAGCAGCGAACTAGCGAGAGGCGAGCAGTACTTC.

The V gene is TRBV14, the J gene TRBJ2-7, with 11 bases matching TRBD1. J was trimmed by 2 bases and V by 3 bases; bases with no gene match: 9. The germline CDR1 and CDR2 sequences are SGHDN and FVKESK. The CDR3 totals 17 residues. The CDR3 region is CASSQPPTGQGAYEQYF. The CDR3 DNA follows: TGTGCCAGCAGCCAGCCCCCTACGGGACAGGGGGCCTACGAGCAGTACTTC. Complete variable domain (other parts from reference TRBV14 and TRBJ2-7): EAGVTQFPSHSVIEKGQTVTLRCDPISGHDNLYWYRRVMGKEIKFLLHFVKESKQDESGMPNNRFLAERTGGTYSTLKVQPAELEDSGVYFCASSQPPTGQGAYEQYFGPGTRLTVT.

The CDR3 DNA reads as TGTGCCAGCAGTATCACCGGCCCAAGGGACTACGAGCAGTACTTC. Amino acid sequence: CASSITGPRDYEQYF. V and J are TRBV27 and TRBJ2-5; D unresolved. The DNA end lines up better with TRBJ2-7; the J call may be wrong. Germline CDR1 MNHEY, CDR2 SMNVEV (reference sequence). CDR3 length: 15 residues.